This entry features one T cell receptor (beta chain) sequence. These data belong to a study of control samples from healthy donors and cancer patients. Only in-frame clones appear in the TCRdb table, and some are missing; sequencing was by immunoSEQ multiplex PCR. The repertoire has tens of thousands of clones, over 85% of them found once; the top ten carry roughly 0.8%. The TCR comes from a man aged 25 to 40 with colorectal cancer. Input material: PBMCs.

The CDR3 sequence: CASSEYREGTQYF. In DNA form, the CDR3 reads TGTGCCAGCAGTGAGTACAGGGAAGGTACGCAGTATTTT. The genes are TRBV6-1 and TRBJ2-3, with D possibly TRBD1 on 6 matching bases. Germline V lookup: CDR1 MNHNS, CDR2 SASEGT. The CDR3 extends over 13 amino acids. V gave up 3 bases and J gave up 8 bases, with 12 bases separating them.